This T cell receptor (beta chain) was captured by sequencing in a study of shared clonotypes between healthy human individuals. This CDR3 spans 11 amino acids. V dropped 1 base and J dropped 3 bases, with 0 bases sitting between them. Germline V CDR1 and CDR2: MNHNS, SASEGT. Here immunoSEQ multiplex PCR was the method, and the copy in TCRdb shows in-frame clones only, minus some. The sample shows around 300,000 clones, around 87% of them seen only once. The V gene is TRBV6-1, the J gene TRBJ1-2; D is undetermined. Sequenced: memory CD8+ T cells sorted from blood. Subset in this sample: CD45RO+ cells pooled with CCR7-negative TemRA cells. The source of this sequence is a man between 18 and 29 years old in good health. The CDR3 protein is CASSEDYGYTF. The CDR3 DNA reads TGTGCCAGCAGTGAAGACTATGGCTACACCTTC.